One and the same sample provided the 9 T cell receptor beta chains below, sequenced in a study of CD8 T cells in ankylosing spondylitis. General study results and limits: Characteristic of ankylosing spondylitis blood, it appeared, was a TCR beta motif comprising fewer than 10 highly homologous variants.

Using its own MiXCR run on the 5' RACE reads, TCRdb lists one record per CDR3 protein. Among around 890,000 distinct CDR3 sequences listed, 10% to 15% were seen once. These receptors' targets are unknown. Sequenced: blood, either unsorted or a sorted T cell fraction (not recorded which). The receptors come from a male donor with ankylosing spondylitis.

The gene calls are TRBV4-2 and TRBJ2-1, with 13 bases lining up with TRBD2. In germline, CDR1 is LGHNA, CDR2 YNFKEQ. V lost 3 bases and J lost 8; bases outside the gene matches: 7. The CDR3 is 16 residues long. In DNA form, the CDR3 reads TGTGCCAGCAGCCACCCCACTAGCGGGAGGGAGGATGAGCAGTTCTTC. Amino acid sequence: CASSHPTSGREDEQFF.

This clonotype was counted at least ten times. V gene TRBV6-2 or TRBV6-3 combines with J gene TRBJ1-1, with a weak D call TRBD1 (6 bases). Germline V gene sequence: CDR1 MNHEY, CDR2 SVGEGT. This CDR3 comprises 15 residues. V was shortened by 2 bases and J by 4 bases, with 14 bases between the two germline ends. This chain's CDR3 is CASSYPGVQSTEAFF. CDR3 bases: TGTGCCAGCAGTTACCCAGGGGTTCAGAGCACTGAAGCTTTCTTT.

This clonotype was seen more than once but under ten times. The chain couples TRBV4-1 to TRBJ2-3, with 8 positions matching TRBD2. Germline lookup yields CDR1 MGHRA and CDR2 YSYEKL. Unmatched junction bases numbered 15, after V lost 0 bases and J lost 7 bases. The CDR3 consists of 18 residues. In DNA, the CDR3 is TGCGCCAGCAGCCAAGATTTCTCGGGGACTAGTAACATATATACGCAGTATTTT. This sequence encodes CASSQDFSGTSNIYTQYF.

This clonotype was detected a few times. The genes are TRBV30 and TRBJ1-5; TRBD1 might be the D (5 bases). The germline V gene encodes CDR1 GTSNPN and CDR2 SVGIG (reference sequence). The CDR3 consists of 14 residues. Trimming removed 1 base at V and 4 bases at J, with 11 bases between. CDR3 amino acids: CAWSGPTDNQPQHF. The CDR3 DNA is TGTGCCTGGAGTGGACCGACAGATAATCAGCCCCAGCATTTT.

This clonotype came up many times. The chain is built from TRBV24-1 and TRBJ2-1; D remains ambiguous. CDR3 size: 15 residues. The V gene's germline CDR1 is KGHDR and CDR2 SFDVKD. The V end lost 2 bases, the J end lost 1 base, and 8 bases lay between the germline ends. The CDR3 sequence: CATSDSNWSYNEQFF. CDR3 DNA: TGTGCCACCAGTGATTCTAACTGGTCCTACAATGAGCAGTTCTTC.

This clonotype was seen only a few times. The rearrangement links TRBV11-2 to TRBJ2-3, with D possibly matching TRBD2 (6 bases). The CDR3 consists of 16 residues. Deletions cut 5 bases from V and 2 bases from J, with 17 bases between. Germline-derived CDR1 and CDR2 are SGHAT and FQNNGV. The CDR3 loop is CASSKGRGLDTDTQYF. CDR3 bases: TGTGCCAGCAGCAAAGGACGGGGACTTGACACAGATACGCAGTATTTT.

Ten or more counts support this clonotype. The chain is built from TRBV10-3 and TRBJ1-2; D may be TRBD1 (5 bases). Germline V gives CDR1 ENHRY, CDR2 SYGVKD. This CDR3 region has 12 residues. V shed 6 bases and J shed 3 bases, with 8 bases lying between them. This CDR3 reads CAISQGHYGYTF. Here the CDR3 DNA reads TGTGCCATCAGCCAGGGACACTATGGCTACACCTTC.

This clonotype was seen a few times. V and J are TRBV7-2 and TRBJ2-5; 9 bases line up with TRBD1. The ends lost 2 bases at V and 5 bases at J; junction bases unmatched: 9. Per germline, CDR1 SGHTA and CDR2 FQGNSA. This CDR3 is 16 amino acids long. As DNA, the CDR3 is TGTGCCAGCAGCTTACATGGACAGGGGCCAGCGGAGACCCAGTACTTC. Translated: CASSLHGQGPAETQYF.

V usage is TRBV12-3 or TRBV12-4 and J usage is TRBJ1-2, with a tentative D call TRBD1 (5 bases). The CDR3 totals 13 residues. V lost 3 bases, J lost 4 bases, and 9 bases lay in between. DNA of the CDR3: TGTGCCAGCAGTTTTCGGGGCCTCTATGGCTACACCTTC. Translating it yields CASSFRGLYGYTF.